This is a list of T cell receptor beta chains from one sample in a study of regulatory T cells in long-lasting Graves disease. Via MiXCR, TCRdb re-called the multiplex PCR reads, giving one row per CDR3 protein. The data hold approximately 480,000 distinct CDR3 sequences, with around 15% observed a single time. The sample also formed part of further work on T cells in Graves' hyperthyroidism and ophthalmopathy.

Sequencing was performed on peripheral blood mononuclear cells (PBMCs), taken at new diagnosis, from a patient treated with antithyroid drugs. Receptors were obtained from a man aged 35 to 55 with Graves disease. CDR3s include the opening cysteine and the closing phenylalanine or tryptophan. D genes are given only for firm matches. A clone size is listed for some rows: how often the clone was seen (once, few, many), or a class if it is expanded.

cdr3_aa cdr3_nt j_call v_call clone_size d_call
CASSTLAGAGTDTQYF TGTGCCAGCAGTACACTAGCGGGAGCGGGCACAGATACGCAGTATTTT TRBJ2-3 TRBV28 many TRBD2
CASLMAGNTGELFF TGTGCCAGCCTGATGGCTGGGAACACCGGGGAGCTGTTTTTT TRBJ2-2 TRBV28 few .
CAWSGQGSDEQYF TGTGCCTGGAGTGGGCAGGGGAGTGACGAGCAGTACTTC TRBJ2-7 TRBV30 few .
CASSTPGPRLETQYF TGTGCCAGCAGTACCCCGGGCCCGAGGCTAGAGACCCAGTACTTC TRBJ2-5 TRBV6-1 many .
CASRSHSGNTIYF TGCGCCAGCAGATCCCATTCTGGAAACACCATATATTTT TRBJ1-3 TRBV4-1 few .
CSVGLTSYEQYF TGCAGCGTTGGTCTAACCTCCTACGAGCAGTACTTC TRBJ2-7 TRBV29-1 . .
CASSIVGGRNSPLHF TGTGCCAGTAGTATAGTGGGGGGACGGAATTCACCCCTCCACTTT TRBJ1-6 TRBV19 . .
CASSQRKGAQFF TGTGCCAGTAGCCAAAGGAAGGGGGCGCAGTTCTTC TRBJ2-1 TRBV19 . TRBD1
CAWRAGGAGYGYTF TGTGCCTGGAGAGCAGGGGGCGCAGGGTATGGCTACACCTTC TRBJ1-2 TRBV30 few TRBD1
CASTPTSGPPYEQYF TGTGCCAGCACCCCAACTAGCGGGCCCCCCTACGAGCAGTACTTC TRBJ2-7 TRBV14 few TRBD2
CASSYTGTSEETQYF TGTGCCAGCAGTTATACCGGGACTAGCGAAGAGACCCAGTACTTC TRBJ2-5 TRBV5-5 many TRBD2
CASSYASYSYEQYF TGTGCCAGCAGTTACGCTTCTTACTCCTACGAGCAGTACTTC TRBJ2-7 TRBV6-2/TRBV6-3 many .
CASRVAGRADTQYF TGTGCCAGCAGAGTAGCGGGAAGGGCAGATACGCAGTATTTT TRBJ2-3 TRBV28 many TRBD2
CANSPSGAKVDTQYF TGTGCCAACAGTCCGAGCGGAGCGAAAGTAGATACGCAGTATTTT TRBJ2-3 TRBV6-2/TRBV6-3 few .
CASSLAIARGTGELFF TGTGCCAGCAGCTTGGCAATAGCCCGAGGCACCGGGGAGCTGTTTTTT TRBJ2-2 TRBV5-5 . .